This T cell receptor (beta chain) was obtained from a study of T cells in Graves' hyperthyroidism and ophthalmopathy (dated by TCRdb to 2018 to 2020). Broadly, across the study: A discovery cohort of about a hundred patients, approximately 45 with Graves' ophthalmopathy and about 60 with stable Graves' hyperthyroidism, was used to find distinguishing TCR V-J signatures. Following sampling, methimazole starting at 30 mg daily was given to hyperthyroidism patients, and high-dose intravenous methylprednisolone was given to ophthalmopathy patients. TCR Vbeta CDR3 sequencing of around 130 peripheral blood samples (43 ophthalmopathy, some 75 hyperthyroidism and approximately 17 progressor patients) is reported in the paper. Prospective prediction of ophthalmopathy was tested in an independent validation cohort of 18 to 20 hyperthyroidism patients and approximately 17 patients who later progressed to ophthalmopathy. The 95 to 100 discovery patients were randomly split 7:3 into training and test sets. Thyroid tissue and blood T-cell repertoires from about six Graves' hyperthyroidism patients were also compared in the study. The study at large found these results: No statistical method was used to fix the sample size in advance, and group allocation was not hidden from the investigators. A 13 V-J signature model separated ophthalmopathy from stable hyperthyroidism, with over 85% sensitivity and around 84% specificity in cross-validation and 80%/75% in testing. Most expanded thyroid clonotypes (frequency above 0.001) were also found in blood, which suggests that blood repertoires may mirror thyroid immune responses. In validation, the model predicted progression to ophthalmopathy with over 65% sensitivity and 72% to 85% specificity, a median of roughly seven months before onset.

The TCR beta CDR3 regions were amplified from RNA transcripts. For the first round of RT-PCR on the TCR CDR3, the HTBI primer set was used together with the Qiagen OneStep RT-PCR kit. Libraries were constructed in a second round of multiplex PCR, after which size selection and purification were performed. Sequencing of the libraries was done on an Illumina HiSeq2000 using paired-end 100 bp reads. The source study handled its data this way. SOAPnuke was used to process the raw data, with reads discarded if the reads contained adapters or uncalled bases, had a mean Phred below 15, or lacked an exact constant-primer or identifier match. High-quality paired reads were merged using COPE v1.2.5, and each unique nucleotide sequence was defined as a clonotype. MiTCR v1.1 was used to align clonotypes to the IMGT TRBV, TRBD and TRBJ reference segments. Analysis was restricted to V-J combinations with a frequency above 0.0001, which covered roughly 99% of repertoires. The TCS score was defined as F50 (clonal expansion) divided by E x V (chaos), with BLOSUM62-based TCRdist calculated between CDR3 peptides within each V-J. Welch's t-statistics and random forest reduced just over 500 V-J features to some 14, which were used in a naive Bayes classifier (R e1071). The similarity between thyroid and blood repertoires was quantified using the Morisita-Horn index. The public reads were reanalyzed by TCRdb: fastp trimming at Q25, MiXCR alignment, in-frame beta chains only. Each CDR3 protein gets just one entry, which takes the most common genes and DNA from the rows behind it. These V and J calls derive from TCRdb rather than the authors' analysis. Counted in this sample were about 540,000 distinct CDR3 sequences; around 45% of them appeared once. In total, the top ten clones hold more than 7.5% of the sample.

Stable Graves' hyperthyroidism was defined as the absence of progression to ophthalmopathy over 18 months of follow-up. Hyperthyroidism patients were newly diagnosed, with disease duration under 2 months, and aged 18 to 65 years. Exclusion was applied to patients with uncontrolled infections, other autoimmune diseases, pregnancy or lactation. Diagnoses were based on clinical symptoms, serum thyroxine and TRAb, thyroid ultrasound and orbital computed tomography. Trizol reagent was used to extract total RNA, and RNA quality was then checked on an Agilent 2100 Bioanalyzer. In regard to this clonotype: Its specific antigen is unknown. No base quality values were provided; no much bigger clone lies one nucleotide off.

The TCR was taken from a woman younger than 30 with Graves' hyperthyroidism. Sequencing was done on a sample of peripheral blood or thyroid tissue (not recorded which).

The DNA is as follows: TGTGCCAGCAGCGTAGAGCCAGGGGTTGGAAACACCATATATTTT. Translation gives CASSVEPGVGNTIYF. The chain is encoded by TRBV9 joined to TRBJ1-3, and perhaps TRBD1 as D gene, on 6 matching bases. CDR1 and CDR2 are read off the germline V gene as SGDLS and YYNGEE. A distance of 10 bases separates the germline ends of V and J, which lose 0 bases and 3 bases respectively. The CDR3, cysteine through phenylalanine, is 15 amino acids long. Only the CDR3 DNA is retained, 45 bases long and in frame from the first base.